This TCR beta chain appears in the sequencing data of a study of blood T cells in healthy people across ages. Through a sample-barcoded 5' primer and a J-beta primer mix, a second PCR was run for roughly 6 to 12 cycles. TCRdb fed the 5' RACE reads into MiXCR, producing one record per CDR3 protein. The data contain around 1,000,000 distinct CDR3 sequences, about 23% of them singletons. CDR1 and CDR2 (germline): DFQATT, SNEGSKA (reference sequence). The CDR3 is 15 residues long. These data are also associated with another study on T cells of mothers and their children.

Sequencing input: blood. The source is a girl between 2 and 10 years old in good health. The chain combines TRBV20-1 with TRBJ2-5, with 7 nucleotides matching TRBD2. The assigned J gene may be wrong: the sequence end matches TRBJ2-1 better. The CDR3 region is CSARDLTGGVNEQFF. CDR3 in DNA: TGCAGTGCTAGAGATTTAACGGGAGGTGTGAATGAGCAGTTCTTC.